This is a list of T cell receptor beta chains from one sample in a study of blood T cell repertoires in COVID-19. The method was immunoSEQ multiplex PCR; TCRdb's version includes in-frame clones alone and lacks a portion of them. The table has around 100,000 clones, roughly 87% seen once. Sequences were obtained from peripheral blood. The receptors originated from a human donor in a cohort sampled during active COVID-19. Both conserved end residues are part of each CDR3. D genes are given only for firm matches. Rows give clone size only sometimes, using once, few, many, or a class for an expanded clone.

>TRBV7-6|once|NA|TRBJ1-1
TGTGCCAGCAGCTTAGTCGAGATTTTGAACACTGAAGCTTTCTTT
CASSLVEILNTEAFF
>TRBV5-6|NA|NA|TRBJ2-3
TGTGCCAGCAGCCCACCTATGGCGGGGGCCAGCACAGATACGCAGTATTTT
CASSPPMAGASTDTQYF
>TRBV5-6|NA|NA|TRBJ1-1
TGTGCCAGCAGCTTCTGGGGCAGCTATTTGAACACTGAAGCTTTCTTT
CASSFWGSYLNTEAFF
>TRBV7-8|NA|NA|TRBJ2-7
TGTGCCAGCAGCTTAATCGGGAACCCCATCTCCTACGAGCAGTACTTC
CASSLIGNPISYEQYF
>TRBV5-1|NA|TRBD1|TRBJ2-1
TGCGCCAGCAGCTTGGCCGGGACAGTCAATGAGCAGTTCTTC
CASSLAGTVNEQFF
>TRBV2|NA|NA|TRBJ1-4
TGTGCCAGCAGTAATGACAGTCCAGCTCTAGGGAAACTGTTTTTT
CASSNDSPALGKLFF
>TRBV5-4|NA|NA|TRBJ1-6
TGTGCCAGCAGCTCCCTGGACAGTAATTCACCCCTCCACTTT
CASSSLDSNSPLHF
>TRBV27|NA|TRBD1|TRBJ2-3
TGTGCCAGCAGCCCACGGGGGACAGGGGGCACAGATACGCAGTATTTT
CASSPRGTGGTDTQYF
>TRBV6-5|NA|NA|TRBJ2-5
TGTGCCTCGGCGGAAGGGAGGGAGACCCAGTACTTC
CASAEGRETQYF
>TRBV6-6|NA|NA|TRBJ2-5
TGTGCCAGCAGTTGGACAGCCCAAGAGACCCAGTACTTC
CASSWTAQETQYF
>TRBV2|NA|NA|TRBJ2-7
TGTGCCAGCAGCCAATGGGGAGGATCCATCGAGCAGTACTTC
CASSQWGGSIEQYF
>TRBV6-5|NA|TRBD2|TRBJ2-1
TGTGCCAGCAGTTACTCGGGAGCGGGGTATGAGCAGTTCTTC
CASSYSGAGYEQFF
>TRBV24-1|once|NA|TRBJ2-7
TGTGCCACCAGTGACCCGCCGACAGGTCCGCGAATGTACTTC
CATSDPPTGPRMYF
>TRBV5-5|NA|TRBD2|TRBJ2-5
TGTGCCAGCAGTCGCCGCTGGACTAGCGAGCTACAAGAGACCCAGTACTTC
CASSRRWTSELQETQYF
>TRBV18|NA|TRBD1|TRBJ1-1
TGTGCCAGCGACAACAGGGGGGCTGAAGCTTTCTTT
CASDNRGAEAFF
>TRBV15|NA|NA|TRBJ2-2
TGTGCCACCAGCAGAGCCCAGGCATACACCGGGGAGCTGTTTTTT
CATSRAQAYTGELFF
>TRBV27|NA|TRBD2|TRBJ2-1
TGTGCCAGCCTAGCAACCGGGAGGGCGAGTTCCTACAATGAGCAGTTCTTC
CASLATGRASSYNEQFF
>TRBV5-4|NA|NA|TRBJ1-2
TGTGCCAGCAGCTTGGGTGATGGCGGCTACACCTTC
CASSLGDGGYTF
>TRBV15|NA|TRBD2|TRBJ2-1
TGTGCCACCAACGCCGGGACTAGCAAGAATGAGCAGTTCTTC
CATNAGTSKNEQFF
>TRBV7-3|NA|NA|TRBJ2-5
TGTGCCAGCGGGCAAACGGGAGATCCCCAAGAGACCCAGTACTTC
CASGQTGDPQETQYF
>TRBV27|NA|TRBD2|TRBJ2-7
TGTGCCAGCAGTCCCGAGGGAGGGACTAGCGGCTACGAGCAGTACTTC
CASSPEGGTSGYEQYF
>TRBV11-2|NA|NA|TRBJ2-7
TGTGCCAGCAGCTTCGACATCTACTCCTACGAGCAGTACTTC
CASSFDIYSYEQYF